This TCR beta chain stems from a study of identical twins. Template switching added a universal primer binding site, and final cDNA carried unique molecular identifiers. TCRdb redid the calling of the 5' RACE reads with MiXCR, one entry per CDR3 protein. Of hundreds of thousands of distinct CDR3 sequences listed, 24% were seen once; the top ten hold about 2.9%. Healthy Caucasians alone served as donors. The CDR3 has 17 amino acids. Germline CDR1 and CDR2: MNHNS and SASEGT. Trimming removed 8 bases from V and 0 bases from J, with 17 bases in between. This clonotype was detected a few times. The same specimen was also included in a second study, on T cells expressing NK-cell markers.

Material for sequencing was CD4+ T cells sorted from blood. The rearrangement joins TRBV6-1 to TRBJ2-6, with no clear D. The sequence was collected from a woman between 18 and 29 years old in good health. CDR3 in amino acids: CASPLGSGNSGANVLTF. The DNA for the CDR3 is TGTGCCAGCCCCTTGGGTTCCGGAAACTCTGGGGCCAACGTCCTGACTTTC.